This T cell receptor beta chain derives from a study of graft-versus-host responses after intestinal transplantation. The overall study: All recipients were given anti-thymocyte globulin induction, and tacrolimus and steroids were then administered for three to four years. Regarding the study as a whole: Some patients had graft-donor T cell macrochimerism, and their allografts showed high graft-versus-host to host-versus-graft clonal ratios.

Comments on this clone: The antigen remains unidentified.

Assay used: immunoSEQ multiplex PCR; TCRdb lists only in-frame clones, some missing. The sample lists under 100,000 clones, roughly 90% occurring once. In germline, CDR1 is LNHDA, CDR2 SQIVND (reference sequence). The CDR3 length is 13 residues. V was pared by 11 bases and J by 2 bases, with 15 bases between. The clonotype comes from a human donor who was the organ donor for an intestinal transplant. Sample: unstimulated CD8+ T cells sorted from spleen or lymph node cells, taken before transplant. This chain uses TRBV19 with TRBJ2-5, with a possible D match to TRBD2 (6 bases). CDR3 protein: CASRDSLQETQYF. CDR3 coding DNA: TGTGCCTCCCGGGACTCCCTACAAGAGACCCAGTACTTC.